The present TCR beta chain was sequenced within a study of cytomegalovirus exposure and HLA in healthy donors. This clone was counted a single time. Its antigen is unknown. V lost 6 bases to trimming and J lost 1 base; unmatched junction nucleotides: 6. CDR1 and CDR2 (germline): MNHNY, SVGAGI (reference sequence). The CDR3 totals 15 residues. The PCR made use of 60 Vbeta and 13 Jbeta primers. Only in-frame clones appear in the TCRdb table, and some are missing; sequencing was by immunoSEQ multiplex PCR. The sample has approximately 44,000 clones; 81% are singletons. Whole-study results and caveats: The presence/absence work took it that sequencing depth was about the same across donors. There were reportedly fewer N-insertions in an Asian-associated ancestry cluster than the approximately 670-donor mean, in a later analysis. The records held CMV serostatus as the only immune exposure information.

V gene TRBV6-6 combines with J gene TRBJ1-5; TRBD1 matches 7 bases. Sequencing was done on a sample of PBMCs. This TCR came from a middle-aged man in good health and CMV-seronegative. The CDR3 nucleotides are TGTGCCAGCAGCGCCACAGGGGAGAGCAATCAGCCCCAGCATTTT. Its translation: CASSATGESNQPQHF.